This T cell receptor beta chain was sequenced during a study of identical twins. Every sampled donor was Caucasian and healthy. A universal primer binding site was introduced by template switching. The final cDNA contained unique molecular identifiers. Via MiXCR, TCRdb re-called the 5' RACE reads, giving one row per CDR3 protein. The sample records 550,000 to 700,000 distinct CDR3 sequences, 21% being singletons. Per germline, CDR1 SGDLS and CDR2 YYNGEE. Trimming pared 0 bases from V and 4 bases from J, leaving 13 bases between. The CDR3 has 15 amino acids. This sample also appeared in a second study, on T cells expressing NK-cell markers.

The sequencing input was PBMCs. This rearrangement joins TRBV9 to TRBJ1-2, with a possible D match to TRBD1 (5 bases). This TCR derives from a woman aged 18 to 35 in good health. The CDR3 coding sequence is TGTGCCAGCAGCGTAGAGCCGGGGCCCAGCTATGGCTACACCTTC. It translates to CASSVEPGPSYGYTF.